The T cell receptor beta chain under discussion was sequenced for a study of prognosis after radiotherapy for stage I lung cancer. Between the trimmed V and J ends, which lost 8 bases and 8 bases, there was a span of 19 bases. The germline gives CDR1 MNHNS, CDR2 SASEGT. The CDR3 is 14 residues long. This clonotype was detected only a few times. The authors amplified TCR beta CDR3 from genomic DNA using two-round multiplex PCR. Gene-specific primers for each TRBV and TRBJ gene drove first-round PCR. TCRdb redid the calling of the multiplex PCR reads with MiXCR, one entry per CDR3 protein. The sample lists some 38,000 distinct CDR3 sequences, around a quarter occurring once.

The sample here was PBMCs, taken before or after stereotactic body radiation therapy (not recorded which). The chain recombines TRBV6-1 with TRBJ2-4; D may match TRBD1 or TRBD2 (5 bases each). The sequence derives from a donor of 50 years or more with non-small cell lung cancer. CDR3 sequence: CASGGKPGPDIQYF. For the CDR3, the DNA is TGTGCCAGCGGGGGTAAGCCGGGTCCGGACATTCAGTACTTC.